The 11 T cell receptor beta chains given below trace back to one sample, sequenced in a study of T-cell reconstitution after alpha-beta-depleted transplantation in children (dated by TCRdb to the mid-2010s). Libraries were made using PCR. Sequencer: Illumina HiSeq 2500. To normalize quantification of the TCRbeta repertoire, the TCR libraries were built with molecular barcoding that relied on unique molecular identifiers. TCRdb applied fastp at Q25 and MiXCR to the public reads, then kept only in-frame beta chains. Entries are consolidated by CDR3 protein sequence, retaining the most common genes and DNA. This sample has hundreds of thousands of distinct CDR3 sequences in its table, and around 10% of those were observed once. The ten largest clones add up to approximately 6.2% of the sample. Source: PBMCs from the stem cell graft donor, taken from the stem cell graft. These receptor sequences come from a human donor who donated a stem cell graft to a child with acute lymphoblastic leukemia.

This clonotype was detected ten times or more. The CDR3 here is CASSFLASTDTQYF. The CDR3 DNA is TGTGCCAGCAGTTTTCTAGCAAGCACAGATACGCAGTATTTT. This chain connects TRBV12-3 or TRBV12-4 to TRBJ2-3; perhaps TRBD2 as D (5 bases). V lost 3 bases and J lost 0, with 7 bases in between. The CDR3 is 14 residues long.

A note on this clonotype: A junction end diverges from the germline sequence, so it may reflect a read error. The chain combines TRBV20-1 with TRBJ1-4; D is possibly TRBD1 (6 bases). CDR1 is DFQATT and CDR2 is SNEGSKA in the germline V gene (reference sequence). The CDR3 has 16 residues. CDR3 region: CCARSIQGNSNEKLFF. In DNA form, the CDR3 reads TGCTGTGCTAGATCGATTCAGGGGAACTCTAATGAAAAACTGTTTTTT.

This clonotype was detected a few times. The chain carries TRBV7-6 and TRBJ1-2, with D possibly being TRBD1 (6 bases). The CDR3 runs 12 residues. Trimming stripped 10 bases from V and 6 bases from J, with 15 bases between. From germline, CDR1 is SGHVS and CDR2 FNYEAQ. The CDR3 nucleotides are TGTGCCACCGCTAAGGACAGTCATGGCTACACCTTC. Its translation: CATAKDSHGYTF.

This clonotype has at least ten counts. J is TRBJ1-2 and V is TRBV20-1, with a possible D match to TRBD1 (5 bases). Trimming removed 0 bases at V and 4 bases at J, with 12 bases between. The CDR3 is 14 amino acids. The germline V gene has CDR1 DFQATT and CDR2 SNEGSKA (reference sequence). CDR3 nucleotide sequence: TGCAGTGCTAGAGAGAGGGATAGGGGCTATGGCTACACCTTC. This translates into CSARERDRGYGYTF.

This clonotype was observed a few times. The genes are TRBV27 and TRBJ1-1; the D is unclear. Trimming took 7 bases from V and 1 from J, leaving 13 bases between them. CDR3 size: 14 residues. Germline CDR1 is MNHEY and CDR2 is SMNVEV (reference sequence). The CDR3 region has the DNA TGTGCCAGCACCCTCCTAGTCGGGAACACTGAAGCTTTCTTT. It codes for CASTLLVGNTEAFF.

The J gene is TRBJ1-1, the V gene TRBV7-8; possibly TRBD1 for D (5 bases). CDR1 is SGHVS and CDR2 is FQNEAQ in the germline V gene. This CDR3 spans 16 amino acids. The V end was cut by 2 bases, the J end by 1 base, with 14 bases between. The CDR3 protein is CASSLTTVTKNTEAFF. The CDR3 DNA is TGTGCCAGCAGCTTAACGACAGTGACTAAGAACACTGAAGCTTTCTTT.

In its sample, this clonotype was seen a few times. The chain couples TRBV10-3 to TRBJ2-7, with D perhaps matching TRBD1 or TRBD2 (5 bases each). V lost 2 bases to trimming and J lost 3 bases, with 11 bases between them. The CDR3 runs 14 residues. Germline CDR1 ENHRY, CDR2 SYGVKD. The CDR3 DNA is TGTGCCATCAGTGAGGAGGGGAATATCTACGAGCAGTACTTC. Protein product: CAISEEGNIYEQYF.

This clonotype was seen ten or more times. The rearrangement joins TRBV20-1 to TRBJ2-3; tentative D call: TRBD1 (6 bases). CDR1 is DFQATT and CDR2 is SNEGSKA in the germline V gene (reference sequence). V shed 5 bases and J shed 14 bases, with 20 bases lying between them. The CDR3 sequence is 12 residues long. In DNA, the CDR3 is TGCAGTGCTCCCAAGGGGGACACCTCTAGGTATTTT. It translates to CSAPKGDTSRYF.

This clonotype was picked up a small number of times. The V call is TRBV7-8, the J call TRBJ2-7; D remains ambiguous. CDR3 length: 13 residues. The germline gives CDR1 SGHVS, CDR2 FQNEAQ. Trimming took off 5 bases at V and 0 bases at J, with 8 bases between the two ends. CDR3 sequence: CASSRASSYEQYF. The CDR3 nucleotides read TGTGCCAGCAGCCGCGCAAGCTCCTACGAGCAGTACTTC. Complete variable domain (other parts from reference TRBV7-8 and TRBJ2-7): GAGVSQSPRYKVAKRGQDVALRCDPISGHVSLFWYQQALGQGPEFLTYFQNEAQLDKSGLPSDRFFAERPEGSVSTLKIQRTQQEDSAVYLCASSRASSYEQYFGPGTRLTVT.

This clonotype appeared many times. V gene TRBV20-1 combines with J gene TRBJ2-1; TRBD2 aligns across 13 bases. Germline CDR1 DFQATT, CDR2 SNEGSKA (reference sequence). The CDR3 has 14 residues. V shed 2 bases and J 9 bases; nucleotides not matched to a gene: 4. CDR3 protein: CSARTSGGAVEQFF. The CDR3 coding sequence is TGCAGTGCTAGAACTAGCGGGGGGGCGGTTGAGCAGTTCTTC.

The chain links TRBV10-3 to TRBJ1-1, with D perhaps matching TRBD1 (5 bases). CDR3 length equals 14 residues. The V end lost 10 bases, the J end lost 4 bases, and 19 bases lay between the germline ends. Germline CDR1 reads ENHRY; CDR2 reads SYGVKD. In nucleotides, the CDR3 is TGTGCCACCACGGACGGAGTTGGGGCCACTGAAGCTTTCTTT. It encodes CATTDGVGATEAFF.